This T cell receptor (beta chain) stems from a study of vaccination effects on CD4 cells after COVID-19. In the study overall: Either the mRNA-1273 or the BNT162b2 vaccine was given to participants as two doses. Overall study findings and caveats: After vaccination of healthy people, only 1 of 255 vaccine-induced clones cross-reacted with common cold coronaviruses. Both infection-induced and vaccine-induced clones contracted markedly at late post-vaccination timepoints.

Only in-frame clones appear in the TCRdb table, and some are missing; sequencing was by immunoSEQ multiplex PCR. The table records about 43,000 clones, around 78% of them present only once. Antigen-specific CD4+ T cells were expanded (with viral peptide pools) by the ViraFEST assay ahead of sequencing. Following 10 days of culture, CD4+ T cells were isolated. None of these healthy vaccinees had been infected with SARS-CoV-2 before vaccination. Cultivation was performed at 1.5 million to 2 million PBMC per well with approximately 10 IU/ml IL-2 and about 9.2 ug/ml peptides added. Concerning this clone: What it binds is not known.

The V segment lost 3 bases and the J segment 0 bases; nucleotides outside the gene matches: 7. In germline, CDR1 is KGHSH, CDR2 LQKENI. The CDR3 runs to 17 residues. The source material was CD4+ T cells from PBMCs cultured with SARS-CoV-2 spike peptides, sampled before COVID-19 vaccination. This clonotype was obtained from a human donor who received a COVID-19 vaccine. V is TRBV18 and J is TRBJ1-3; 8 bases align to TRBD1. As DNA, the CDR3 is TGTGCCAGCTCACCGCAGACAGGGGCAACCTCTGGAAACACCATATATTTT. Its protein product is CASSPQTGATSGNTIYF.